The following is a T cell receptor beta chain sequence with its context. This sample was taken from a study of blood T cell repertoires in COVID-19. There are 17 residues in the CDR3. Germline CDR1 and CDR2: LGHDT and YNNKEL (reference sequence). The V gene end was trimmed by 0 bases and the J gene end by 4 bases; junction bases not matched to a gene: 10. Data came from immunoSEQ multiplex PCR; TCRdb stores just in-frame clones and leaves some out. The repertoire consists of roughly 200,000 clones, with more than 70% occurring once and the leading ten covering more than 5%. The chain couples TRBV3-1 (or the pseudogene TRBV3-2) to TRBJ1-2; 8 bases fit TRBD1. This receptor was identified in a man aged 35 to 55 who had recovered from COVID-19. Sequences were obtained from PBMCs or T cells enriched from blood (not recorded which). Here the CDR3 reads CASSQDPLQGGVYGYTF. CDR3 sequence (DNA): TGTGCCAGCAGCCAAGATCCCCTACAGGGGGGCGTCTATGGCTACACCTTC.